What follows are 23 T cell receptor beta chains derived from one specimen sequenced in a study of blood T cell repertoires in COVID-19. Libraries were prepared by immunoSEQ multiplex PCR; TCRdb keeps only in-frame clonotypes and omits some of them. This sample yields fewer than 200,000 clones, of which 88% are seen a single time; about 8.4% belongs to the top ten. Sequencing used PBMCs or T cells enriched from blood (not recorded which). These receptors originate from a woman aged 18 to 35 who had recovered from COVID-19.

This chain uses TRBV28 with TRBJ1-2; 8 nucleotides match TRBD1. Germline lookup yields CDR1 MDHEN and CDR2 SYDVKM. The CDR3 runs to 18 residues. V lost 6 bases to trimming and J lost 7 bases; unmatched junction nucleotides: 22. The CDR3 DNA follows: TGTGCCAGCAGCCGACTCGGACAGGGCCTGCCGGGCCTATTTGGCTACACCTTC. Its translation is CASSRLGQGLPGLFGYTF.

This clone was seen only once. The chain recombines TRBV28 with TRBJ1-2; D gene uncertain. Per germline, CDR1 MDHEN and CDR2 SYDVKM. V lost 3 bases, J lost 3 bases, and 8 bases lay in between. The CDR3 is made up of 13 amino acids. The CDR3, as DNA: TGTGCCAGCAGTTTTCGTGCGGACTATGGCTACACCTTC. Translating gives CASSFRADYGYTF.

This clone has a handful of counts. The rearrangement joins TRBV21-1 to TRBJ1-2; the D call of TRBD1 is as the table states it, not checked on the DNA. TRBV21-1 is a pseudogene locus. The CDR3 consists of 15 residues. The DNA of the CDR3 is TGTGCCAGCAGCAAAGATAGCAGGGAACTCTATGGCTACACCTTC. This encodes CASSKDSRELYGYTF.

The rearrangement joins TRBV4-1 to TRBJ1-1, with TRBD1 matching over 7 bases. V trimming: 2 bases; J trimming: 3 bases; junction bases outside the gene matches: 6. Germline CDR1 and CDR2: MGHRA and YSYEKL. The CDR3 runs to 15 residues. The CDR3 DNA is TGCGCCAGCAGCCAATCCGACAGGGATCACACTGAAGCTTTCTTT. Translating it yields CASSQSDRDHTEAFF.

The rearrangement links TRBV6-1 to TRBJ1-3, with a possible D match to TRBD1 (5 bases). The CDR3 loop spans 17 amino acids. Per germline, CDR1 MNHNS and CDR2 SASEGT. Trimming left V 2 bases short and J 0 bases short, with 14 bases between. CDR3 DNA sequence: TGTGCCAGCAGTGAACAGACAGTGCGAACCTCTGGAAACACCATATATTTT. This codes for CASSEQTVRTSGNTIYF.

The chain carries TRBV29-1 and TRBJ1-2; a possible D gene is TRBD1 (6 bases). This CDR3 comprises 16 residues. Germline CDR1 SQVTM, CDR2 ANQGSEA. V shed 4 bases and J shed 4 bases, with 22 bases lying between them. The CDR3 spells CSVVGDKTGIGYGYTF. In nucleotides, the CDR3 is TGCAGCGTTGTGGGGGATAAAACAGGGATAGGCTATGGCTACACCTTC.

The CDR3 loop is CATSAGREPQHF. CDR3 DNA sequence: TGTGCCACCAGTGCTGGGAGGGAGCCCCAGCATTTT. The J gene is TRBJ1-5, the V gene TRBV24-1; D ambiguous. Germline-derived CDR1 and CDR2 are KGHDR and SFDVKD. Trimming removed 5 bases at V and 8 bases at J, with 9 bases between. There are 12 residues in the CDR3.

The chain couples TRBV28 to TRBJ1-5; TRBD1 matches 9 bases. This CDR3 spans 14 amino acids. With 6 bases clipped from V and 6 bases from J, the junction kept 6 bases outside the gene matches. The germline CDR1 and CDR2 sequences are MDHEN and SYDVKM. This CDR3 is CASSITGGRQPQHF. Here the CDR3 DNA reads TGTGCCAGCAGCATAACAGGGGGCCGTCAGCCCCAGCATTTT. Full variable domain (outside the CDR3, taken from reference TRBV28 and TRBJ1-5): DVKVTQSSRYLVKRTGEKVFLECVQDMDHENMFWYRQDPGLGLRLIYFSYDVKMKEKGDIPEGYSVSREKKERFSLILESASTNQTSMYLCASSITGGRQPQHFGDGTRLSIL.

The genes are TRBV7-9 and TRBJ2-3; 9 positions match TRBD2. Germline V CDR1 and CDR2: SEHNR, FQNEAQ (reference sequence). CDR3 length: 12 residues. The ends lost 8 bases at V and 6 bases at J; junction bases unmatched: 3. The CDR3: CASAGGPDTQYF. The CDR3 DNA sequence: TGTGCCAGCGCGGGGGGGCCGGATACGCAGTATTTT.

CDR3 coding DNA: TGTGCCAGCAGAGCGGGCGGTAACTATGGCTACACCTTC. It is translated as CASRAGGNYGYTF. The chain couples TRBV6-5 to TRBJ1-2; D call uncertain. Germline assignment: CDR1 MNHEY and CDR2 SVGAGI. Trimming took off 6 bases at V and 1 base at J, with 9 bases between the two ends. There are 13 residues in the CDR3.

The chain couples TRBV7-2 to TRBJ2-5; 13 bases agree with TRBD2. The germline gives CDR1 SGHTA, CDR2 FQGNSA. V shed 6 bases, J shed 0 bases, and the junction held 4 bases outside the gene matches. The CDR3 length is 16 residues. The CDR3 sequence: CASRLAGGFNQETQYF. The CDR3 DNA is TGTGCCAGCAGACTAGCGGGGGGGTTTAACCAAGAGACCCAGTACTTC. The full variable domain, with the rest looked up from reference TRBV7-2 and TRBJ2-5, is GAGVSQSPSNKVTEKGKDVELRCDPISGHTALYWYRQSLGQGLEFLIYFQGNSAPDKSGLPSDRFSAERTGGSVSTLTIQRTQQEDSAVYLCASRLAGGFNQETQYFGPGTRLLVL.

This clone appeared once. The gene calls are TRBV5-4 and TRBJ2-3, with 11 nucleotides matching TRBD2. The germline CDR1 and CDR2 sequences are SGHNT and YYREEE (reference sequence). V was clipped by 3 bases and J by 2 bases; unmatched bases: 5. CDR3 length: 16 residues. CDR3 sequence (DNA): TGTGCCAGCAGCTGGAGACTAGCGGGGAACACAGATACGCAGTATTTT. Translation gives CASSWRLAGNTDTQYF.

The J gene is TRBJ2-1, the V gene TRBV19; 11 bases fit TRBD2. The CDR3 is 17 residues long. Germline CDR1 and CDR2: LNHDA and SQIVND (reference sequence). Trimming cost V 2 bases and J 0 bases; bases outside gene matches: 3. The CDR3 here is CASSILAGGFSYNEQFF. The CDR3, as DNA: TGTGCCAGTAGTATACTAGCGGGAGGTTTCTCCTACAATGAGCAGTTCTTC.

This chain joins TRBV14 and TRBJ2-1; TRBD2 matches at 14 bases. Germline V gene data show CDR1 as SGHDN and CDR2 as FVKESK. V lost 0 bases, J lost 6 bases, and 4 bases stayed unmatched. The CDR3 is made up of 17 amino acids. The CDR3 DNA follows: TGTGCCAGCAGCCAAGAGACTAGCGGGAGGGCCCTCAATGAGCAGTTCTTC. It yields the protein CASSQETSGRALNEQFF.

This chain uses TRBV6-5 with TRBJ1-1, with D possibly being TRBD1 (6 bases). The germline V gene encodes CDR1 MNHEY and CDR2 SVGAGI. The CDR3 runs to 15 residues. V lost 4 bases and J 3 bases, leaving 15 bases between the germline ends. CDR3 in amino acids: CASSLAGDAHTEAFF. DNA for the CDR3: TGTGCCAGCAGTTTAGCAGGGGATGCTCACACTGAAGCTTTCTTT.

The J gene is TRBJ2-3, the V gene TRBV7-8, with a weak D call TRBD2 (5 bases). This CDR3 contains 14 residues. V dropped 5 bases and J dropped 1 base, with 10 bases sitting between them. CDR1 and CDR2 (germline): SGHVS, FQNEAQ. CDR3 in DNA: TGTGCCAGCAGCCGAGACTATGGCACAGATACGCAGTATTTT. It yields the protein CASSRDYGTDTQYF. Full variable domain (rest looked up from reference TRBV7-8 and TRBJ2-3): GAGVSQSPRYKVAKRGQDVALRCDPISGHVSLFWYQQALGQGPEFLTYFQNEAQLDKSGLPSDRFFAERPEGSVSTLKIQRTQQEDSAVYLCASSRDYGTDTQYFGPGTRLTVL.

The chain carries TRBV27 and TRBJ1-5, with D uncertain. Germline V gene data show CDR1 as MNHEY and CDR2 as SMNVEV (reference sequence). The CDR3 contains 14 residues. Between the trimmed V and J ends, which lost 3 bases and 1 base, there was a span of 7 bases. CDR3 coding DNA: TGTGCCAGCAGTTTGATAAGCAGCAATCAGCCCCAGCATTTT. It encodes CASSLISSNQPQHF.

CDR3 sequence (DNA): TGTGCCAGCAGTTGGGGACATAATAATCAGCCCCAGCATTTT. Its translation is CASSWGHNNQPQHF. The V and J genes are TRBV28 and TRBJ1-5; tentative D call: TRBD1 (6 bases). This CDR3 is built from 14 residues. The germline V and J ends were trimmed by 4 bases and 4 bases, with 11 bases remaining between them. Looked up from germline, CDR1 is MDHEN and CDR2 is SYDVKM.

V usage is TRBV13 and J usage is TRBJ1-5; 8 positions match TRBD1. CDR1 and CDR2 (germline): PRHDT, FYEKMQ (reference sequence). The CDR3 totals 14 residues. The V gene end was trimmed by 4 bases and the J gene end by 7 bases; junction bases not matched to a gene: 6. The CDR3: CASSSNRGGQPQHF. For the CDR3, the DNA is TGTGCCAGCAGCTCCAACAGGGGGGGGCAGCCCCAGCATTTT.

This rearrangement joins TRBV4-1 to TRBJ1-4; perhaps TRBD1 as D (6 bases). CDR1 MGHRA and CDR2 YSYEKL come from the germline V gene. The V end lost 2 bases, the J end lost 2 bases, and 15 bases lay between the germline ends. This CDR3 region has 17 residues. The chain's CDR3 is CASSQRQASDTNEKLFF. The CDR3, as DNA: TGCGCCAGCAGCCAACGACAGGCATCAGACACTAATGAAAAACTGTTTTTT.

Details on this clone: Different DNA sequences within this sample yield the same CDR3. This chain connects TRBV27 to TRBJ1-1; TRBD1 might be the D (5 bases). The V end lost 3 bases, the J end lost 2 bases, and 7 bases lay between the germline ends. CDR1 is MNHEY and CDR2 is SMNVEV in the germline V gene (reference sequence). The CDR3 consists of 13 residues. The CDR3 DNA is TGTGCCAGCAGTTTGACAGCCAACACTGAAGCTTTCTTT. The encoded protein is CASSLTANTEAFF.

The rearrangement joins TRBV5-6 to TRBJ1-4; D call uncertain. The CDR3 is made up of 19 amino acids. V lost 4 bases and J lost 0, with 22 bases in between. Germline V lookup: CDR1 SGHDT, CDR2 YYEEEE. CDR3 residues: CASSPLQDQITSTNEKLFF. CDR3 sequence (DNA): TGTGCCAGCAGCCCACTCCAGGATCAAATCACCTCAACTAATGAAAAACTGTTTTTT.

The V gene is TRBV19, the J gene TRBJ2-7, with 10 bases aligning to TRBD1. The junction had 6 bases not matched to a gene; V was cut back by 5 bases and J by 5 bases. This CDR3 contains 14 residues. CDR1 LNHDA and CDR2 SQIVND come from the germline V gene (reference sequence). The CDR3 DNA reads as TGTGCCAGTAGTCCGGGACAGGGGATGAACGAGCAGTACTTC. Its translation is CASSPGQGMNEQYF.